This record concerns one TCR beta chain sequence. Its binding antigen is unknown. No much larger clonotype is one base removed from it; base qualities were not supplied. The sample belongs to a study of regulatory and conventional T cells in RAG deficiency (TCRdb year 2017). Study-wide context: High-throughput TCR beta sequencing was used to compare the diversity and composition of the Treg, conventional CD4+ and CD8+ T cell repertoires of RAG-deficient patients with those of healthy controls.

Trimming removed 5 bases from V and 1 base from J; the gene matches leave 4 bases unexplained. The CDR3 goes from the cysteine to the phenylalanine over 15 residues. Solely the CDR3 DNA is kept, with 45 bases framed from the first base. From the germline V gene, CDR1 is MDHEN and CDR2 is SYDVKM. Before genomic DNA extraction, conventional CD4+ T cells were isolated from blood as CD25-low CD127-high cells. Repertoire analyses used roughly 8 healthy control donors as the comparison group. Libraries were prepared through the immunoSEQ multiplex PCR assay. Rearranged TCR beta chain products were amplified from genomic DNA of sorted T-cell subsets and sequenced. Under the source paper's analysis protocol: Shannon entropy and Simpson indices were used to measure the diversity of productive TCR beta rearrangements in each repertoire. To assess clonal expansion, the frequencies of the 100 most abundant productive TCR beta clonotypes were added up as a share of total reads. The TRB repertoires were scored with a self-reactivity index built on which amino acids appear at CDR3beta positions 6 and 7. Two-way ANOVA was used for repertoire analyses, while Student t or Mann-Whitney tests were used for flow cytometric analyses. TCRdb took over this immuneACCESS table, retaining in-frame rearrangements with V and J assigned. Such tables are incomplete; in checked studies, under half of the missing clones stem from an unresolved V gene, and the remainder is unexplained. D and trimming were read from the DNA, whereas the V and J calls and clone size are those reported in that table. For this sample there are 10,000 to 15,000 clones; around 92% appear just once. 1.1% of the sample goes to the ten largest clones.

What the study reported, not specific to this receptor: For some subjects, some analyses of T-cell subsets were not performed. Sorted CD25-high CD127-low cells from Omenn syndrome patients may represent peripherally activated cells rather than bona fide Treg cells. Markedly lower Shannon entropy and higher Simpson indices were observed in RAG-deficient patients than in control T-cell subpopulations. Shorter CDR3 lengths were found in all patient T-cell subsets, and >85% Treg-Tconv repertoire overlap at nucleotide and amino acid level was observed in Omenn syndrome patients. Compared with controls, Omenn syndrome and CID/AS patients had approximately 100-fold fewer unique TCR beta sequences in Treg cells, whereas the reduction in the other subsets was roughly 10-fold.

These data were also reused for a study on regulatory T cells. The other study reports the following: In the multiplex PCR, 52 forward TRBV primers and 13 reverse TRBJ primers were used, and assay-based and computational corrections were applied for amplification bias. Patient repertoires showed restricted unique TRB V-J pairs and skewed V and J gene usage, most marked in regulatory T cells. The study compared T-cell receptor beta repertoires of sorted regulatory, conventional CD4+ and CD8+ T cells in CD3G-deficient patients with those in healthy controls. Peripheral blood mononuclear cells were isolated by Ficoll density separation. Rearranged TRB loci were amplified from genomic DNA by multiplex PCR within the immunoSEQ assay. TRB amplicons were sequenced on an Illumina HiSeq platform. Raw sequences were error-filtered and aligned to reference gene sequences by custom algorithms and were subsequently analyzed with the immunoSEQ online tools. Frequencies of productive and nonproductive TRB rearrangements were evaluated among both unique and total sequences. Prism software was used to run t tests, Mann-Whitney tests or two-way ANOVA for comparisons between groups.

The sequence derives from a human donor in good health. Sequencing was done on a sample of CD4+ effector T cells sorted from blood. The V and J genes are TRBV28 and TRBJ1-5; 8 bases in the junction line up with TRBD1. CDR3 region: CASSPRTGSNQPQHF. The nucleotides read TGTGCCAGCAGTCCTCGGACAGGGAGCAATCAGCCCCAGCATTTT. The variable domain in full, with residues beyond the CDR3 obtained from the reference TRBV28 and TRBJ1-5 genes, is DVKVTQSSRYLVKRTGEKVFLECVQDMDHENMFWYRQDPGLGLRLIYFSYDVKMKEKGDIPEGYSVSREKKERFSLILESASTNQTSMYLCASSPRTGSNQPQHFGDGTRLSIL.